A single sample gave rise to the 26 T cell receptor beta chains below, sequenced in a study of blood T cell repertoires in COVID-19. Profiling relied on immunoSEQ multiplex PCR, and the TCRdb table lists in-frame clones only, not all of them. In the table there are 250,000 to 350,000 clones, roughly 88% of which are singletons. Sequencing was done on a sample of peripheral blood. The receptors were gathered from a woman in her twenties or thirties with active or convalescent COVID-19.

V gene TRBV4-3 combines with J gene TRBJ1-5; D remains ambiguous. The germline CDR1 and CDR2 sequences are LGHNA and YSLEER. The CDR3 loop spans 15 amino acids. The V gene lost 0 bases and the J gene lost 0 bases, with 6 bases spanning the gap. CDR3 nucleotide sequence: TGCGCCAGCAGCCAAGACCTAGATAGCAATCAGCCCCAGCATTTT. This codes for CASSQDLDSNQPQHF.

V gene TRBV18 combines with J gene TRBJ2-2; 7 bases align to TRBD1. In germline, CDR1 is KGHSH, CDR2 LQKENI. V dropped 2 bases and J dropped 1; count of bases not matched to a gene: 1. CDR3 length: 15 amino acids. In nucleotides, the CDR3 is TGTGCCAGCTCACCAAACAGGGGGAACACCGGGGAGCTGTTTTTT. Amino acid sequence: CASSPNRGNTGELFF. Variable domain in full (rest from reference TRBV18 and TRBJ2-2): NAGVMQNPRHLVRRRGQEARLRCSPMKGHSHVYWYRQLPEEGLKFMVYLQKENIIDESGMPKERFSAEFPKEGPSILRIQQVVRGDSAAYFCASSPNRGNTGELFFGEGSRLTVL.

The chain links TRBV7-8 to TRBJ2-2, with 10 positions matching TRBD1. Per the germline V gene, CDR1 is SGHVS and CDR2 is FQNEAQ. CDR3 size: 16 residues. Germline trimming cut 4 bases from V and 6 bases from J; bases unmatched to any gene: 8. The CDR3 region has the DNA TGTGCCAGCAGCTCGGCGGGACAGGGGAGAGCCGGGGAGCTGTTTTTT. This encodes CASSSAGQGRAGELFF.

The J gene is TRBJ2-7, the V gene TRBV6-5; 7 positions agree with TRBD2. In germline, CDR1 is MNHEY, CDR2 SVGAGI. This CDR3 region has 16 residues. V dropped 2 bases and J dropped 2; count of bases not matched to a gene: 9. The CDR3 is CASSYQAGVSAYEQYF. CDR3 DNA sequence: TGTGCCAGCAGTTACCAGGCGGGGGTATCCGCCTACGAGCAGTACTTC.

This clone was observed once. Here the CDR3 DNA reads TGTGCCAGCTCACCCGGACAGGTCCCCTCTGGAAACACCATATATTTT. Its protein is CASSPGQVPSGNTIYF. The chain links TRBV18 to TRBJ1-3; TRBD1 matches at 7 bases. V lost 3 bases to trimming and J lost 0 bases; unmatched junction nucleotides: 5. The CDR3 extends over 16 amino acids. Looked up from germline, CDR1 is KGHSH and CDR2 is LQKENI.

The chain links TRBV3-1 (or the pseudogene TRBV3-2) to TRBJ2-3; 9 nucleotides match TRBD2. The CDR3 is 17 residues long. With 1 base clipped from V and 1 base from J, the junction kept 6 bases outside the gene matches. Germline V CDR1 and CDR2: LGHDT, YNNKEL (reference sequence). In DNA, the CDR3 is TGTGCCAGCAGCCAAGCGGTAGTAGCGGGGGGCACAGATACGCAGTATTTT. Translated: CASSQAVVAGGTDTQYF.

This sequence joins TRBV19 and TRBJ1-2, with D hard to call. CDR1 is LNHDA and CDR2 is SQIVND in the germline V gene (reference sequence). This CDR3 has 12 residues. With 3 bases removed from V and 7 bases from J, the gap between germline ends came to 9 bases. The CDR3 region has the DNA TGTGCCAGTAGTATTCTTGGAGGTGGCTACACCTTC. As protein: CASSILGGGYTF.

The V gene is TRBV27, the J gene TRBJ2-2; maybe TRBD1 (5 bases). Deletions cut 6 bases from V and 4 bases from J, with 12 bases between. The length of the CDR3 is 14 residues. Germline V gives CDR1 MNHEY, CDR2 SMNVEV (reference sequence). CDR3 nucleotides: TGTGCCAGCAGGCCCCCAGGGTCCACCGGGGAGCTGTTTTTT. Protein: CASRPPGSTGELFF.

V gene TRBV7-3 combines with J gene TRBJ2-3, with TRBD2 matching over 11 bases. This CDR3 has 17 amino acids. Germline values: CDR1 SGHTA, CDR2 FQGTGA. V trimming: 5 bases; J trimming: 4 bases; junction bases outside the gene matches: 11. The CDR3 nucleotides read TGTGCCAGCAGCCTAAACCCTAGCGGGGGGCCATCAGATACGCAGTATTTT. Protein product: CASSLNPSGGPSDTQYF.

V and J are TRBV7-2 and TRBJ1-5; D possibly corresponds to TRBD1 (6 bases). V lost 5 bases, J lost 5 bases, and 13 bases lay in between. The germline gives CDR1 SGHTA, CDR2 FQGNSA. This CDR3 is 14 amino acids long. CDR3 bases: TGTGCCAGCAGCGGGGAGGGGGTTCATCAGCCCCAGCATTTT. It is translated as CASSGEGVHQPQHF.

J is TRBJ1-1 and V is TRBV4-2; a weak D match, TRBD1 (6 bases). The CDR3 totals 16 residues. Trimming took 4 bases from V and 8 from J, leaving 23 bases between them. The germline V gene has CDR1 LGHNA and CDR2 YNFKEQ. CDR3 coding DNA: TGTGCCAGCAGCCGCGGGGGGGGGACACCAGATCTAGAAGCTTTCTTT. This sequence encodes CASSRGGGTPDLEAFF.

In regard to this clone: The sample holds other DNA sequences that translate to the same CDR3. The rearrangement joins TRBV28 to TRBJ1-2; D not resolved. Per the germline V gene, CDR1 is MDHEN and CDR2 is SYDVKM. CDR3 length: 13 residues. Trimming removed 5 bases from V and 5 bases from J, with 12 bases in between. DNA for the CDR3: TGTGCCAGCAGTCCCAGATTCCTTTATGGCTACACCTTC. This gives the protein CASSPRFLYGYTF.

The rearrangement joins TRBV5-1 to TRBJ1-6, with TRBD1 identical over 7 bases. Germline values: CDR1 SGHRS, CDR2 YFSETQ. The CDR3 totals 15 residues. Germline trimming cut 5 bases from V and 9 bases from J; bases unmatched to any gene: 11. The CDR3 spells CASRPDRAGSSPLHF. The DNA of the CDR3 is TGCGCCAGCAGGCCTGACAGGGCCGGTAGTTCACCCCTCCACTTT.

This clone appeared once. V gene TRBV6-2 or TRBV6-3 combines with J gene TRBJ1-1, with unresolved D. From germline, CDR1 is MNHEY and CDR2 SVGEGT. Trimming shortened V by 0 bases and J by 0 bases, and 11 bases separated the two germline ends. The CDR3 is 16 amino acids. This chain's CDR3 is CASSYSLERLNTEAFF. CDR3 DNA: TGTGCCAGCAGTTACTCCCTTGAGCGCTTGAACACTGAAGCTTTCTTT.

V and J are TRBV6-5 and TRBJ1-5, with D perhaps matching TRBD1 (5 bases). Between the trimmed V and J ends, which lost 6 bases and 5 bases, there was a span of 14 bases. The germline V gene has CDR1 MNHEY and CDR2 SVGAGI. The CDR3 sequence is 14 residues long. The CDR3 reads CASSPRGGYQPQHF. DNA for the CDR3: TGTGCCAGCAGCCCCCGGGGGGGATATCAGCCCCAGCATTTT.

The chain combines TRBV30 with TRBJ2-7, with D hard to call. CDR1 and CDR2 from the germline V gene are GTSNPN and SVGIG (reference sequence). There are 11 residues in the CDR3. V shed 2 bases and J shed 3 bases, with 5 bases lying between them. In DNA form, the CDR3 reads TGTGCCTGGAGTCCTAACTACGAGCAGTACTTC. It specifies CAWSPNYEQYF.

V usage is TRBV30 and J usage is TRBJ1-2, with a weak D call TRBD1 (6 bases). This CDR3 has 13 amino acids. V was pared by 2 bases and J by 4 bases, with 11 bases between. Germline CDR1 is GTSNPN and CDR2 is SVGIG (reference sequence). The CDR3 reads CAWSTDRGYGYTF. CDR3 nucleotide sequence: TGTGCCTGGAGTACGGACAGAGGCTATGGCTACACCTTC. The whole variable domain, filled in from reference TRBV30 and TRBJ1-2, reads SQTIHQWPATLVQPVGSPLSLECTVEGTSNPNLYWYRQAAGRGLQLLFYSVGIGQISSEVPQNLSASRPQDRQFILSSKKLLLSDSGFYLCAWSTDRGYGYTFGSGTRLTVV.

The chain joins TRBV4-3 to TRBJ2-2; D remains unclear. V lost 4 bases to trimming and J lost 2 bases, with 11 bases between them. The CDR3 has 15 amino acids. Per germline, CDR1 LGHNA and CDR2 YSLEER. The CDR3 bases are TGCGCCAGCAGCCTCACGACACTTAACACCGGGGAGCTGTTTTTT. Amino acids: CASSLTTLNTGELFF.

The rearrangement joins TRBV5-4 to TRBJ2-2, with a tentative D call TRBD2 (6 bases). Germline-derived CDR1 and CDR2 are SGHNT and YYREEE (reference sequence). The CDR3 extends over 17 amino acids. Trimming removed 3 bases from V and 0 bases from J, with 15 bases in between. As DNA, the CDR3 is TGTGCCAGCAGCTACCCTGTGCCGGGGGCGAACACCGGGGAGCTGTTTTTT. Its protein is CASSYPVPGANTGELFF.

The genes are TRBV5-1 and TRBJ1-3; D is perhaps TRBD1 (5 bases). CDR1 and CDR2 from the germline V gene are SGHRS and YFSETQ. The CDR3 sequence is 14 residues long. Trimming cost V 3 bases and J 2 bases, with 9 bases left between them. The CDR3 DNA reads TGCGCCAGCAGCTCGCCAGGGACTGGAAACACCATATATTTT. It is translated as CASSSPGTGNTIYF.

The gene calls are TRBV18 and TRBJ1-5; the match to TRBD1 covers 8 bases. The germline V gene encodes CDR1 KGHSH and CDR2 LQKENI. This CDR3 comprises 15 residues. With V trimmed by 4 bases and J by 2 bases, 4 bases remained unmatched. CDR3 coding DNA: TGTGCCAGCTCACTCCAGGGGGCAGGCAATCAGCCCCAGCATTTT. This encodes CASSLQGAGNQPQHF.

The rearrangement links TRBV10-1 to TRBJ1-4, with 9 positions matching TRBD1. Trimming at V came to 10 bases and at J to 8 bases, leaving 8 bases not matched to a gene. The CDR3 spans 13 residues. Per germline, CDR1 WNHNN and CDR2 SYGVQD (reference sequence). CDR3 amino acids: CAKSRTGVEKLFF. CDR3 in DNA: TGCGCCAAATCAAGGACAGGGGTAGAAAAACTGTTTTTT.

V is TRBV5-1 and J is TRBJ1-5, with 8 bases aligning to TRBD1. CDR3 length: 16 residues. With 2 bases clipped from V and 0 bases from J, the junction kept 4 bases outside the gene matches. Germline V lookup: CDR1 SGHRS, CDR2 YFSETQ. CDR3 loop: CASSFGQGGSNQPQHF. DNA of the CDR3: TGCGCCAGCAGCTTTGGACAGGGTGGTAGCAATCAGCCCCAGCATTTT. Based on the CDR3 plus reference TRBV5-1 and TRBJ1-5, the full variable domain is KAGVTQTPRYLIKTRGQQVTLSCSPISGHRSVSWYQQTPGQGLQFLFEYFSETQRNKGNFPGRFSGRQFSNSRSEMNVSTLELGDSALYLCASSFGQGGSNQPQHFGDGTRLSIL.

This rearrangement joins TRBV19 to TRBJ2-7, with a weak D call TRBD1 (6 bases). CDR1 is LNHDA and CDR2 is SQIVND in the germline V gene (reference sequence). The CDR3 runs 14 residues. V dropped 2 bases and J dropped 4 bases, with 12 bases sitting between them. The DNA of the CDR3 is TGTGCCAGTAGTATACAGGGGATCGGGTACGAGCAGTACTTC. Amino acid sequence: CASSIQGIGYEQYF. The variable domain in full, completed from reference TRBV19 and TRBJ2-7, reads DGGITQSPKYLFRKEGQNVTLSCEQNLNHDAMYWYRQDPGQGLRLIYYSQIVNDFQKGDIAEGYSVSREKKESFPLTVTSAQKNPTAFYLCASSIQGIGYEQYFGPGTRLTVT.

V usage is TRBV18 and J usage is TRBJ2-1; 14 nucleotides line up with TRBD2. This CDR3 spans 14 amino acids. CDR1 is KGHSH, CDR2 LQKENI, per germline. The V segment lost 5 bases and the J segment 8 bases; nucleotides outside the gene matches: 2. The CDR3 region has the DNA TGTGCCAGCTCATCGGGACTAGCGGGGGATGAGCAGTTCTTC. Its protein is CASSSGLAGDEQFF.

On this clone: Other DNA sequences in this sample translate to the same CDR3. The rearrangement links TRBV7-3 to TRBJ1-2, with 9 bases aligning to TRBD1. This CDR3 region has 13 residues. The J segment lost 6 bases and the V segment lost 5 bases, leaving 4 bases of the junction unmatched. CDR1 is SGHTA and CDR2 is FQGTGA in the germline V gene. The DNA for the CDR3 is TGTGCCAGCAGCCCCGGGACAGGGAATGGCTACACCTTC. This codes for CASSPGTGNGYTF. Using reference TRBV7-3 and TRBJ1-2 for the parts outside the CDR3, the full variable domain is GAGVSQTPSNKVTEKGKYVELRCDPISGHTALYWYRQSLGQGPEFLIYFQGTGAADDSGLPNDRFFAVRPEGSVSTLKIQRTERGDSAVYLCASSPGTGNGYTFGSGTRLTVV.